These T cell receptor beta chains were read from a single sample in a study of monozygotic twins with cystic fibrosis. Sequenced by immunoSEQ multiplex PCR; TCRdb stores in-frame clones only, minus some. The sample holds 20,000 to 25,000 clones; about 97% are singletons and the top ten take around 0.14%. Sequenced material: blood. The source of these receptors is a girl under 18 with cystic fibrosis. CDR3s include the opening cysteine and the closing phenylalanine or tryptophan. D genes are given only for firm matches. Expanded clones get a size class; other rows say once, few or many, or leave the size out.

J gene	clone size	D gene	V gene	CDR3 DNA	CDR3 protein
TRBJ1-2	-	-	TRBV30	TGTGCCTCAGACCTGAGGACTAACTATGGCTACACCTTC	CASDLRTNYGYTF
TRBJ2-3	once	-	TRBV4-3	TGCGCCAGCAGCCAAGATAGAGACGGGAGCTCGGATTTT	CASSQDRDGSSDF
TRBJ2-1	-	TRBD2	TRBV2	TGTGCCAGCAGGGCCCCCGGGACTACCAATGAGCAGTTCTTC	CASRAPGTTNEQFF
TRBJ2-7	-	-	TRBV2	TGTGCCAGCAGAATCTCCTTTTTCGGGGAGCAGTACTTC	CASRISFFGEQYF
TRBJ1-1	-	-	TRBV7-9	TGTGCCAGCAGCGGACAGAGGAACACTGAAGCTTTCTTT	CASSGQRNTEAFF
TRBJ2-5	-	-	TRBV18	TGTGCCAGCTCACCAGGGGATTTATGGACCCAGTACTTC	CASSPGDLWTQYF
TRBJ1-1	-	-	TRBV19	TGTGCCAGTAGTCGACGGCCGAACACTGAAGCTTTCTTT	CASSRRPNTEAFF
TRBJ1-2	once	-	TRBV27	TGTGCCAGCAGTCCCCTCGTGCCCTTGGGTTATGGCTACACCTTC	CASSPLVPLGYGYTF
TRBJ2-2	-	TRBD2	TRBV25-1	TGTGCCAGCAGTGAATTGAAAAGCGGGACCACCGGGGAGCTGTTTTTT	CASSELKSGTTGELFF
TRBJ1-5	-	-	TRBV19	TGTGCCAGTAGTCCAAACAATCAGCCCCAGCATTTT	CASSPNNQPQHF
TRBJ1-2	-	-	TRBV5-8	TGTGCCAGCAGCTTGTGGCAGGGAGGTACAGGCTACACCTTC	CASSLWQGGTGYTF
TRBJ1-3	-	-	TRBV15	TGTGCCACCAGCCCCGACGGGTACTCTGGAAACACCATATATTTT	CATSPDGYSGNTIYF
TRBJ1-1	-	-	TRBV19	TGTGCCAGTAGTATCTCGGGGGGGCGTAAAGCTTTCTTT	CASSISGGRKAFF
TRBJ2-5	-	TRBD2	TRBV2	TGTGCCAGCAGTGAGGGGCTTCCTAGCGGAGAAACAGAGACCCAGTACTTC	CASSEGLPSGETETQYF
TRBJ1-4	once	-	TRBV5-1	TGCGCCAGCAGCTTTTCTGGGTCTGGTGAAAAACTGTTTTTT	CASSFSGSGEKLFF
TRBJ2-7	once	TRBD2	TRBV2	TGTGCCAGCAGTACCCCAACCGGGACTAGCGGATACGAGCAGTACTTC	CASSTPTGTSGYEQYF
TRBJ1-1	once	TRBD1	TRBV4-3	TGCGCCAGCAGCCAAGGAGGACAGGAAGGGACTGAAGCTTTCTTT	CASSQGGQEGTEAFF
TRBJ2-1	-	TRBD2	TRBV11-2	TGTGCCAGCAGCTTATTCTCAGCGGGAGCTACGAATGAGCAGTTCTTC	CASSLFSAGATNEQFF
TRBJ2-2	-	TRBD2	TRBV15	TGTGCCACCAGCAGCCGGACTAGCGGCACCGGGGAGCTGTTTTTT	CATSSRTSGTGELFF
TRBJ2-7	-	-	TRBV7-2	TGTGCCAGCAGCCTAGACCGGACCCCCTCCTACGAGCAGTACTTC	CASSLDRTPSYEQYF
TRBJ2-5	-	TRBD1	TRBV4-1	TGCGCCAGCAGCCACGGACAGGGCGCAGAGACCCAGTACTTC	CASSHGQGAETQYF
TRBJ1-1	-	-	TRBV19	TGTGCCAGTAGTATAGGGCGCAACACTGAAGCTTTCTTT	CASSIGRNTEAFF
TRBJ2-2	-	-	TRBV2	TGTGCCAGCAGTGAAGATGGGCCCTCGAACACCGGGGAGCTGTTTTTT	CASSEDGPSNTGELFF
TRBJ1-5	-	-	TRBV2	TGTGCCAGCAGTGAAGGACAGGCCCACAATCAGCCCCAGCATTTT	CASSEGQAHNQPQHF
TRBJ2-2	-	-	TRBV6-6	TGTGCCAGCAGTTACTCGCAGGGTGCGAACACCGGGGAGCTGTTTTTT	CASSYSQGANTGELFF
TRBJ2-2	-	-	TRBV6-5	TGTGCCTCGAGGGGCTCGAACACCGGGGAGCTGTTTTTT	CASRGSNTGELFF
TRBJ1-2	once	-	TRBV10-3	TGTGCCATCAGTGAAGGTGGATCTCTTGGCTACACCTTC	CAISEGGSLGYTF
TRBJ2-3	-	TRBD2	TRBV28	TGTGCCAGCAGTTTATCTCTGGCTAGCGGGAATATAGATACGCAGTATTTT	CASSLSLASGNIDTQYF
TRBJ1-1	-	-	TRBV19	TGTGCCAGTAGTATGACCTTTCCAGGCACTGAAGCTTTCTTT	CASSMTFPGTEAFF
TRBJ2-2	-	TRBD1	TRBV6-5	TGTGCCAGCAGGGACAGGGCGAACACCGGGGAGCTGTTTTTT	CASRDRANTGELFF
TRBJ2-1	-	-	TRBV18	TGTGCCAGCTCACCCCGGGACACCTCCGCCAATGAGCAGTTCTTC	CASSPRDTSANEQFF
TRBJ2-3	-	TRBD2	TRBV6-5	TGTGCCAGCAGTTACTGGAGCGGGAAGGGCACAGATACGCAGTATTTT	CASSYWSGKGTDTQYF
TRBJ1-3	-	-	TRBV7-2	TGTGCCAGCAGCTTAGTGTTTGGCTCTGGAAACACCATATATTTT	CASSLVFGSGNTIYF
TRBJ2-2	-	TRBD2	TRBV2	TGTGCCACCTCAGCTATGTCGGGAGGCGGGGAGCTGTTTTTT	CATSAMSGGGELFF
TRBJ2-7	-	-	TRBV27	TGTGCCAGCAGTTCGCAGCGGAGCTCCTACGAGCAGTACTTC	CASSSQRSSYEQYF
TRBJ2-1	-	TRBD2	TRBV9	TGTGCCAGCAGCCCCCAGGGACTAGCGGGGTACAATGAGCAGTTCTTC	CASSPQGLAGYNEQFF
TRBJ2-6	-	-	TRBV27	TGTGCCAGCAGGCCTAGGGACACCTCCTTCTCTGGGGCCAACGTCCTGACTTTC	CASRPRDTSFSGANVLTF
TRBJ1-2	-	-	TRBV4-3	TGCGCCAGCAGCCAAGATGTCCAAGGGCTTGTATTCTATGGCTACACCTTC	CASSQDVQGLVFYGYTF
TRBJ2-5	-	-	TRBV7-9	TGTGCCAGCAGCTCCCCCCAGAACCAAGAGACCCAGTACTTC	CASSSPQNQETQYF
TRBJ2-2	-	-	TRBV19	TGTGCCAGTAGTCTAGTCAGGATGAACACCGGGGAGCTGTTTTTT	CASSLVRMNTGELFF
TRBJ1-1	-	TRBD1	TRBV4-1	TGCGCCAGCATCCCTCACGTTGTGGACAGGAAGATGAACACTGAAGCTTTCTTT	CASIPHVVDRKMNTEAFF
TRBJ1-5	-	TRBD1	TRBV7-2	TGTGCCAGCAGCTTAATAGGGGGCACCCAGCCCCAGCATTTT	CASSLIGGTQPQHF
TRBJ2-3	-	-	TRBV4-1	TGCGCCAGCAGCCTGGCCCCGGCTACAGATACGCAGTATTTT	CASSLAPATDTQYF
TRBJ1-1	once	-	TRBV6-6	TGTGCCAGCACCCCTCGGTATCCGAACACTGAAGCTTTCTTT	CASTPRYPNTEAFF
TRBJ1-1	-	-	TRBV10-3	TGTGCCATCAGTGAGTCTGGCGGAAGGACTGAAGCTTTCTTT	CAISESGGRTEAFF
TRBJ2-1	-	TRBD2	TRBV7-8	TGTGCCAGCAGCTTAGAGATAGCGGGAGGATATGAGCAGTTCTTC	CASSLEIAGGYEQFF
TRBJ2-1	once	-	TRBV9	TGTGCCAGCAGCCTCACATCTAGCGCTAACTCCTACAATGAGCAGTTCTTC	CASSLTSSANSYNEQFF
TRBJ2-7	once	-	TRBV7-2	TGTGCCAGCAGTTCCTCCAGGGTACTCTACGAGCAGTACTTC	CASSSSRVLYEQYF
TRBJ1-4	-	-	TRBV7-2	TGTGCCAGCAGCTTAGCGCGTAGTGTTAATGAAAAACTGTTTTTT	CASSLARSVNEKLFF
TRBJ1-1	-	-	TRBV13	TGTGCCAGCAGCTTATCGAGGAGGGGCTGGGGTGAAGCTTTCTTT	CASSLSRRGWGEAFF
TRBJ2-1	-	-	TRBV29-1	TGCAGCGTTGCACTTGCGGGTAGCTCCTACAATGAGCAGTTCTTC	CSVALAGSSYNEQFF
TRBJ2-7	once	-	TRBV5-6	TGTGCCAGCAGCTTGACAGCAGACGAGCAGTACTTC	CASSLTADEQYF
TRBJ1-5	once	-	TRBV2	TGTGCCAGCAGTGGGGCAGGTGTTAGCAATCAGCCCCAGCATTTT	CASSGAGVSNQPQHF
TRBJ1-4	-	-	TRBV5-5	TGTGCCAGCAGCTCGCCGACAGATAAAAGAGGAAAACTGTTTTTT	CASSSPTDKRGKLFF
TRBJ2-7	-	-	TRBV5-1	TGCGCCAGCAGCCTGGGGAGCGGCTACGAGCAGTACTTC	CASSLGSGYEQYF
TRBJ2-1	-	-	TRBV4-3	TGCGCCAGCAGCCAAGGGCTGAGCTCCTACAATGAGCAGTTCTTC	CASSQGLSSYNEQFF
TRBJ2-7	-	TRBD2	TRBV30	TGTGCCTGGAGTGTACGGGGTAGCGGGAGGGCCTATTACGAGCAGTACTTC	CAWSVRGSGRAYYEQYF